This passage covers 23 T cell receptor beta chains from one sample sequenced in a study of CD8+ T cells in alopecia areata. The treatment: oral pan-JAK inhibitor, 5-10 mg twice daily. RNA was extracted and reverse transcribed into cDNA as the sequencing template. This table comes from immunoSEQ multiplex PCR, and its TCRdb copy is limited to in-frame clones, with some not included. Here the sample spans about 100,000 clones, about three fifths being singletons. This material consisted of CD8+ T cells sorted from blood, taken at approximately week 60, from a patient treated with tofacitinib. These TCRs come from a human donor with alopecia areata.

The chain has TRBV27 and TRBJ1-5; D gene unclear. CDR1 is MNHEY and CDR2 is SMNVEV in the germline V gene (reference sequence). V lost 5 bases to trimming and J lost 3 bases, with 11 bases between them. The CDR3 runs 14 residues. CDR3 amino acids: CASSEAGNNQPQHF. In DNA, the CDR3 is TGTGCCAGCAGTGAAGCGGGAAACAATCAGCCCCAGCATTTT.

The chain carries TRBV6-1 and TRBJ2-1; D may be TRBD2 (6 bases). The CDR3 is 12 residues long. V dropped 6 bases and J dropped 6 bases, with 9 bases sitting between them. Per germline, CDR1 MNHNS and CDR2 SASEGT. CDR3 bases: TGTGCCAGCAGGGGGGGAGGCAATGAGCAGTTCTTC. It specifies CASRGGGNEQFF.

The V call is TRBV29-1, the J call TRBJ1-3, with a weak D call TRBD1 (5 bases). This CDR3 region has 15 residues. CDR1 and CDR2 from the germline V gene are SQVTM and ANQGSEA. V lost 4 bases and J 3 bases, leaving 16 bases between the germline ends. The CDR3 sequence: CSVGLVREGGNTIYF. The DNA of the CDR3 is TGCAGCGTTGGGTTGGTCAGGGAAGGTGGAAACACCATATATTTT.

This chain links TRBV19 with TRBJ1-1, with D possibly TRBD1 on 5 matching bases. Germline lookup yields CDR1 LNHDA and CDR2 SQIVND (reference sequence). This CDR3 contains 12 residues. Trimming stripped 6 bases from V and 5 bases from J, with 10 bases between. CDR3 amino acids: CASRREGTEAFF. The CDR3 nucleotides read TGTGCCAGTAGACGGGAGGGGACTGAAGCTTTCTTT.

The V and J genes are TRBV6-5 and TRBJ2-1, with TRBD2 matching 10 bases. V was clipped by 8 bases and J by 2 bases; unmatched bases: 6. Germline assignment: CDR1 MNHEY and CDR2 SVGAGI. The CDR3 sequence is 15 residues long. The CDR3 region has the DNA TGTGCCAGCGAGAGCGGGGGGGCGGCCTACAATGAGCAGTTCTTC. It specifies CASESGGAAYNEQFF.

The V and J genes are TRBV19 and TRBJ2-4; TRBD1 is a possible D gene (5 bases). Germline CDR1 is LNHDA and CDR2 is SQIVND (reference sequence). Trimming stripped 4 bases from V and 2 bases from J, with 6 bases between. This CDR3 spans 13 amino acids. The CDR3 is CASSTGSKNIQYF. CDR3 sequence (DNA): TGTGCCAGTAGTACAGGGTCCAAAAACATTCAGTACTTC.

There are a few counts of this clone. J is TRBJ1-5 and V is TRBV19, with TRBD1 matching over 8 bases. V gave up 6 bases and J gave up 6 bases; unmatched junction bases: 7. The germline CDR1 and CDR2 sequences are LNHDA and SQIVND (reference sequence). CDR3 length: 14 amino acids. The CDR3 DNA reads as TGTGCCAGTAGGGGGGACAGGTCTCGTCAGCCCCAGCATTTT. Translation: CASRGDRSRQPQHF. Full variable domain (outside the CDR3, taken from reference TRBV19 and TRBJ1-5): DGGITQSPKYLFRKEGQNVTLSCEQNLNHDAMYWYRQDPGQGLRLIYYSQIVNDFQKGDIAEGYSVSREKKESFPLTVTSAQKNPTAFYLCASRGDRSRQPQHFGDGTRLSIL.

This clone has a handful of counts. The V gene is TRBV6-1, the J gene TRBJ1-5, with TRBD1 identical over 7 bases. Germline CDR1 is MNHNS and CDR2 is SASEGT. J lost 7 bases, V lost 4 bases, and 7 bases had no gene match. The CDR3 loop spans 14 amino acids. The DNA of the CDR3 is TGTGCCAGCAGTGGGCCACAGGGGCGCCAGCCCCAGCATTTT. This codes for CASSGPQGRQPQHF.

The rearrangement links TRBV18 to TRBJ1-5; unclear D gene. Per germline, CDR1 KGHSH and CDR2 LQKENI. The CDR3 extends over 15 amino acids. V lost 2 bases, J lost 5 bases, and 13 bases lay in between. CDR3 loop: CASSPTSRPDQPQHF. CDR3 DNA sequence: TGTGCCAGCTCACCAACCAGCAGGCCTGATCAGCCCCAGCATTTT. Full variable domain (remainder filled in from reference TRBV18 and TRBJ1-5): NAGVMQNPRHLVRRRGQEARLRCSPMKGHSHVYWYRQLPEEGLKFMVYLQKENIIDESGMPKERFSAEFPKEGPSILRIQQVVRGDSAAYFCASSPTSRPDQPQHFGDGTRLSIL.

The chain employs TRBV6-6 and TRBJ2-5; no reliable D call. The CDR3 contains 11 residues. V dropped 8 bases and J dropped 5 bases, with 9 bases sitting between them. CDR1 is MNHNY and CDR2 is SVGAGI in the germline V gene (reference sequence). The CDR3 DNA sequence: TGTGCCAGCCCGTCCGGGGAGACCCAGTACTTC. This sequence encodes CASPSGETQYF.

The chain uses TRBV30 and TRBJ1-1; 12 bases map to TRBD1. Germline CDR1 is GTSNPN and CDR2 is SVGIG (reference sequence). The CDR3 is 16 residues long. Trimming at V came to 4 bases and at J to 4 bases, leaving 10 bases not matched to a gene. The CDR3 loop reads CAWTHGTGGLSTEAFF. The DNA for the CDR3 is TGTGCCTGGACCCACGGGACAGGGGGCTTAAGCACTGAAGCTTTCTTT.

The chain employs TRBV2 and TRBJ2-2; 7 bases map to TRBD1. Germline CDR1 reads SNHLY; CDR2 reads FYNNEI. With V trimmed by 10 bases and J by 1 base, 9 bases remained unmatched. The CDR3 has 15 amino acids. DNA for the CDR3: TGTGCCATCACGACAGGGTTAAAGAACACCGGGGAGCTGTTTTTT. Protein: CAITTGLKNTGELFF. Filled out from reference TRBV2 and TRBJ2-2, the complete variable domain reads EPEVTQTPSHQVTQMGQEVILRCVPISNHLYFYWYRQILGQKVEFLVSFYNNEISEKSEIFDDQFSVERPDGSNFTLKIRSTKLEDSAMYFCAITTGLKNTGELFFGEGSRLTVL.

The chain links TRBV11-2 to TRBJ1-2, with D possibly TRBD1 on 6 matching bases. V was clipped by 4 bases and J by 8 bases, with 11 bases between them. The germline V gene has CDR1 SGHAT and CDR2 FQNNGV. This CDR3 has 12 residues. As DNA, the CDR3 is TGTGCCAGCAGCTGGGACATTCGGGGCTACACCTTC. This gives the protein CASSWDIRGYTF.

The chain has TRBV29-1 and TRBJ2-5; 8 bases align to TRBD1. CDR1 is SQVTM, CDR2 ANQGSEA, per germline. The CDR3 consists of 15 residues. J was trimmed by 4 bases and V by 5 bases; bases with no gene match: 12. In nucleotides, the CDR3 is TGCAGCGTTACCCTGGTTCAGGGGGCAAGAGAGACCCAGTACTTC. It translates to CSVTLVQGARETQYF.

The gene calls are TRBV19 and TRBJ2-7; D gene unclear. Germline CDR1 is LNHDA and CDR2 is SQIVND (reference sequence). The CDR3 is 11 amino acids. With 3 bases removed from V and 6 bases from J, the gap between germline ends came to 6 bases. This CDR3 reads CASSIGLEQYF. DNA of the CDR3: TGTGCCAGTAGTATTGGCCTCGAGCAGTACTTC.

This clone came up a few times. The chain recombines TRBV5-5 with TRBJ1-5; perhaps TRBD1 as D (6 bases). The germline V gene has CDR1 SGHKS and CDR2 YYEKEE (reference sequence). Deletions cut 1 base from V and 4 bases from J, with 15 bases between. The CDR3 spans 16 residues. In nucleotides, the CDR3 is TGTGCCAGCAGCTTGAAGGCAGGGGTCGGTAATCAGCCCCAGCATTTT. Its translation is CASSLKAGVGNQPQHF.

This clone was counted a few times. The CDR3: CASSLSITHRTAQETQYF. CDR3 sequence (DNA): TGTGCCAGCAGTTTATCAATCACGCACCGGACAGCCCAAGAGACCCAGTACTTC. The chain uses TRBV27 and TRBJ2-5; D possibly corresponds to TRBD1 (6 bases). Trimming pared 0 bases from V and 1 base from J, leaving 18 bases between. The germline CDR1 and CDR2 sequences are MNHEY and SMNVEV (reference sequence). The CDR3 has 18 amino acids.

V and J are TRBV30 and TRBJ1-2; the D gene is possibly TRBD1 (5 bases). Looked up from germline, CDR1 is GTSNPN and CDR2 is SVGIG (reference sequence). Trimming removed 5 bases at V and 6 bases at J, with 13 bases between. The CDR3 contains 12 residues. The CDR3 here is CAWAASGNGYTF. CDR3 bases: TGTGCCTGGGCAGCTTCAGGGAATGGCTACACCTTC.

V and J are TRBV29-1 and TRBJ2-3; 11 bases are a match to TRBD1. Germline V gene data show CDR1 as SQVTM and CDR2 as ANQGSEA. Trimming cost V 2 bases and J 5 bases; bases outside gene matches: 6. The CDR3 length is 15 residues. DNA for the CDR3: TGCAGCGTTGAACTCATGGACAGGGGGCGAGATACGCAGTATTTT. Its protein is CSVELMDRGRDTQYF.

This sequence joins TRBV7-3 and TRBJ2-7; the D gene could be TRBD1 or TRBD2 (5 bases each). Germline V gene data show CDR1 as SGHTA and CDR2 as FQGTGA. With 3 bases removed from V and 6 bases from J, the gap between germline ends came to 9 bases. The CDR3 has 12 residues. CDR3 protein: CASSFSGSEQYF. As DNA, the CDR3 is TGTGCCAGCAGCTTTTCAGGGAGCGAGCAGTACTTC.

V gene TRBV18 combines with J gene TRBJ1-2; D may be TRBD1 (5 bases). The V end lost 6 bases, the J end lost 0 bases, and 17 bases lay between the germline ends. Germline loops: CDR1 KGHSH, CDR2 LQKENI. This CDR3 comprises 16 residues. The CDR3: CASSQEDRVANYGYTF. The CDR3 DNA is TGTGCCAGCTCGCAAGAAGACAGAGTCGCTAACTATGGCTACACCTTC.

The V call is TRBV5-6, the J call TRBJ1-2; 7 nucleotides match TRBD1. Germline assignment: CDR1 SGHDT and CDR2 YYEEEE. J gave up 4 bases and V 7 bases, and 1 base lay outside the gene matches. CDR3 size: 11 residues. The CDR3 here is CASHRGYGYTF. Here the CDR3 DNA reads TGTGCCAGCCACAGGGGCTATGGCTACACCTTC. The full variable domain, its missing parts supplied by reference TRBV5-6 and TRBJ1-2, is DAGVTQSPTHLIKTRGQQVTLRCSPKSGHDTVSWYQQALGQGPQFIFQYYEEEERQRGNFPDRFSGHQFPNYSSELNVNALLLGDSALYLCASHRGYGYTFGSGTRLTVV.

The rearrangement links TRBV27 to TRBJ2-7; the match to TRBD1 covers 10 bases. Germline V gives CDR1 MNHEY, CDR2 SMNVEV (reference sequence). The CDR3 consists of 15 residues. V was clipped by 2 bases and J by 2 bases; unmatched bases: 3. CDR3 sequence reads: CASSLEGQGTYEQYF. The CDR3 DNA sequence: TGTGCCAGCAGTTTAGAGGGACAGGGGACCTACGAGCAGTACTTC.